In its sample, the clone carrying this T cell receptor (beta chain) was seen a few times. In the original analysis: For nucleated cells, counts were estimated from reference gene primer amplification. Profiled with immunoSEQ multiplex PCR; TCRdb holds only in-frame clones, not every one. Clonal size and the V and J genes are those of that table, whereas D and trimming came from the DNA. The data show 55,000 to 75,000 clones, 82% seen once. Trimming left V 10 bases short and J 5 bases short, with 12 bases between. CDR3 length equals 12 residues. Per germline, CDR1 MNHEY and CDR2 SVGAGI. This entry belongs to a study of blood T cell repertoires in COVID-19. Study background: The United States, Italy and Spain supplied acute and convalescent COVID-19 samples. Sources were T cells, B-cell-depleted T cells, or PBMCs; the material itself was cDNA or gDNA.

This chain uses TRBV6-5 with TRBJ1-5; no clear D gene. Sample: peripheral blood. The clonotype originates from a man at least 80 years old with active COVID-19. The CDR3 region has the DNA TGTGCCACGAGGGTAGGGCATCAGCCCCAGCATTTT. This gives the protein CATRVGHQPQHF.